The rows below give T cell receptor beta chains drawn from one sample of a study of T cell changes during pregnancy in multiple sclerosis. Clones were read by immunoSEQ multiplex PCR, and TCRdb kept only the in-frame ones, dropping some. The sample lists some 54,000 clones; 93% were seen once. This material consisted of peripheral blood, taken after pregnancy. The receptors originated from a female donor with multiple sclerosis, enrolled in a pregnancy study. The CDR3 runs from the conserved cysteine through the conserved F or W. The order of the fields is V gene, clone size, CDR3 length, J gene, D gene, CDR3 protein, CDR3 DNA. A D gene is named only where the DNA matches it firmly. Clone size appears in some rows only: once, few, many, or a class for an expanded clone.

TRBV11-1,NA,16,TRBJ2-1,TRBD2,CASSLRLAGSYNEQFF,TGTGCCAGCAGCCTACGACTAGCGGGGTCCTACAATGAGCAGTTCTTC
TRBV27,NA,15,TRBJ2-7,NA,CASSLGGLLGDEQYF,TGTGCCAGCAGTTTAGGTGGTCTTCTCGGGGACGAGCAGTACTTC
TRBV18,NA,15,TRBJ2-5,NA,CASSPLPSPQETQYF,TGTGCCAGCTCACCACTCCCTTCTCCCCAAGAGACCCAGTACTTC
TRBV7-2,NA,14,TRBJ1-2,NA,CASSLARGQVGYTF,TGTGCCAGCAGCTTAGCACGGGGACAAGTTGGCTACACCTTC
TRBV25-1,NA,13,TRBJ1-4,NA,CASSLTGSEKLFF,TGTGCCAGCAGTCTTACAGGGAGCGAAAAACTGTTTTTT
TRBV5-1,NA,18,TRBJ2-6,NA,CASSLAGTTASGANVLTF,TGCGCCAGCAGCTTGGCCGGGACAACCGCCTCTGGGGCCAACGTCCTGACTTTC
TRBV28,NA,14,TRBJ2-5,NA,CASSYTGIGGTQYF,TGTGCCAGCAGTTATACAGGGATCGGAGGGACCCAGTACTTC
TRBV11-3,few,15,TRBJ2-2,TRBD2,CASSKGLAGAGELFF,TGTGCCAGCAGCAAGGGACTAGCGGGAGCCGGGGAGCTGTTTTTT
TRBV4-3,NA,16,TRBJ2-4,TRBD2,CASSRGGEFDKNIQYF,TGCGCCAGCTCCCGGGGGGGGGAGTTTGACAAAAACATTCAGTACTTC
TRBV9,NA,15,TRBJ1-2,NA,CASSADLRGGIGYTF,TGTGCCAGCAGCGCCGACCTCAGGGGAGGGATTGGCTACACCTTC